Listed below are T cell receptor beta chains from one sample, sequenced in a study of cytomegalovirus exposure and HLA in healthy donors. Profiling relied on immunoSEQ multiplex PCR, and the TCRdb table lists in-frame clones only, not all of them. The profile shows 150,000 to 200,000 clones, over 75% of them singletons. The sequenced material came from PBMCs. These receptors were taken from a man aged 18-30 years in good health and CMV-seropositive. Both conserved end residues are part of each CDR3. D genes are given only for firm matches. Only part of the rows carry a size: once, few, many, or a class if the clone is expanded.

>-|TRBJ2-7|TRBV20-1|11|-
CSALLAESRYF
TGCAGTGCCCTACTGGCGGAGAGCCGGTACTTC
>-|TRBJ2-7|TRBV14|14|TRBD1
CASSQTGTGFEQYF
TGTGCCAGCAGCCAAACAGGGACAGGGTTCGAGCAGTACTTC
>-|TRBJ2-1|TRBV10-1|15|TRBD1
CASSGDRVSYNEQFF
TGCGCCAGCAGTGGAGACAGGGTATCCTACAATGAGCAGTTCTTC
>-|TRBJ1-1|TRBV29-1|13|TRBD1
CSVVRQGNTEAFF
TGCAGCGTTGTGAGACAGGGAAACACTGAAGCTTTCTTT
>-|TRBJ1-6|TRBV7-9|14|-
CASSLGQIDSPLHF
TGTGCCAGCAGCTTAGGGCAGATTGATTCACCCCTCCACTTT
>-|TRBJ1-2|TRBV9|15|TRBD1
CASSAAGTGNYGYTF
TGTGCCAGCAGCGCGGCCGGGACAGGGAACTATGGCTACACCTTC
>-|TRBJ2-3|TRBV9|12|-
CASSAFRDTQYF
TGTGCCAGCAGCGCCTTCAGGGATACGCAGTATTTT
>-|TRBJ2-2|TRBV4-2|14|TRBD1
CASGGQGAAGELFF
TGTGCCAGCGGGGGACAGGGAGCCGCCGGGGAGCTGTTTTTT
>-|TRBJ2-7|TRBV5-1|14|-
CASSLSTPSYEQYF
TGCGCCAGCAGCTTATCAACTCCTTCCTACGAGCAGTACTTC
>-|TRBJ2-3|TRBV6-1|16|TRBD2
CASSGLAGGPTDTQYF
TGTGCCAGCAGTGGCCTAGCGGGGGGCCCCACAGATACGCAGTATTTT
>-|TRBJ1-1|TRBV9|13|-
CASSAGGGTEAFF
TGTGCCAGCAGCGCTGGGGGGGGCACTGAAGCTTTCTTT
>once|TRBJ1-3|TRBV4-3|21|TRBD1
CASSQFTPGTGALGGGNTIYF
TGCGCCAGCAGCCAATTTACCCCGGGGACAGGGGCCTTGGGGGGTGGAAACACCATATATTTT
>once|TRBJ2-1|TRBV7-2|15|TRBD2
CASSSTSGSYNEQFF
TGTGCCAGCAGCTCGACTAGCGGCTCCTACAATGAGCAGTTCTTC
>-|TRBJ2-1|TRBV7-6|15|-
CASSLDPRASNEQFF
TGTGCCAGCAGCTTAGATCCCAGGGCTAGCAATGAGCAGTTCTTC
>-|TRBJ1-5|TRBV7-9|15|TRBD1
CASSLGQGAPQPQHF
TGTGCCAGCAGCCTGGGACAGGGGGCGCCTCAGCCCCAGCATTTT
>-|TRBJ2-5|TRBV6-6|15|-
CASSYPKHGKETQYF
TGTGCCAGCAGTTACCCAAAGCACGGTAAAGAGACCCAGTACTTC
>-|TRBJ2-7|TRBV10-3|13|-
CAISESISYEQYF
TGTGCCATCAGTGAGTCTATCTCCTACGAGCAGTACTTC
>-|TRBJ2-2|TRBV5-1|17|-
CASSFRQRNFNTGELFF
TGCGCCAGCAGCTTTCGTCAGCGTAATTTCAACACCGGGGAGCTGTTTTTT
>-|TRBJ2-7|TRBV19|14|TRBD1
CASSIGGTGNEQYF
TGTGCCAGTAGTATCGGTGGGACAGGGAACGAGCAGTACTTC
>-|TRBJ1-6|TRBV23-1|16|TRBD1
CASSQPDREFNSPLHF
TGCGCCAGCAGTCAACCGGACAGGGAATTTAATTCACCCCTCCACTTT
>-|TRBJ2-7|TRBV6-1|12|TRBD1
CASRQGSYEQYF
TGTGCCAGCAGACAGGGGTCCTACGAGCAGTACTTC
>few|TRBJ1-5|TRBV6-5|13|-
CASSPDSGQPQHF
TGTGCCAGCAGCCCCGATTCAGGTCAGCCCCAGCATTTT
>-|TRBJ1-6|TRBV15|13|TRBD1
CATAQTGRSPLHF
TGTGCCACCGCCCAGACAGGGAGGTCACCCCTCCACTTT
>-|TRBJ1-2|TRBV11-1|13|TRBD1
CASETGWGYGYTF
TGTGCCAGCGAGACAGGGTGGGGCTATGGCTACACCTTC
>-|TRBJ1-6|TRBV10-2|15|TRBD1
CASSGQGATDSPLHF
TGCGCCAGCAGTGGACAGGGGGCCACAGATTCACCCCTCCACTTT
>-|TRBJ2-3|TRBV9|16|TRBD2
CASQGAKRGDTDTQYF
TGTGCCAGCCAAGGAGCCAAGCGGGGGGATACAGATACGCAGTATTTT
>-|TRBJ2-5|TRBV25-1|16|-
CASSDVVQGFHETQYF
TGTGCCAGCAGTGATGTAGTACAGGGTTTCCACGAGACCCAGTACTTC
>-|TRBJ1-1|TRBV19|11|TRBD1
CASHRGQGAFF
TGTGCCAGTCACAGGGGGCAGGGAGCTTTCTTT
>few|TRBJ1-2|TRBV5-4|14|-
CASSPAGLHYGYTF
TGTGCCAGCAGCCCCGCCGGACTGCACTATGGCTACACCTTC
>-|TRBJ1-2|TRBV7-9|14|-
CASSLIQGSYGYTF
TGTGCCAGCAGCTTAATCCAGGGTAGCTATGGCTACACCTTC
>-|TRBJ1-2|TRBV5-8|14|TRBD1
CASSRRDRGHGYTF
TGTGCCAGCAGCCGCCGGGACAGGGGGCATGGCTACACCTTC
>once|TRBJ2-5|TRBV6-1|14|TRBD1
CASSEPGTGGKQYF
TGTGCCAGCAGTGAACCAGGCACAGGGGGCAAGCAGTACTTC
>once|TRBJ1-5|TRBV2|12|-
CATTGWGQPQHF
TGTGCCACTACAGGGTGGGGTCAGCCCCAGCATTTT
>once|TRBJ2-3|TRBV6-4|16|-
CASSDVGTPSTDTQYF
TGTGCCAGCAGTGACGTGGGCACACCGTCCACAGATACGCAGTATTTT
>-|TRBJ1-1|TRBV7-9|15|-
CASSLPYGANTEAFF
TGTGCCAGCAGCTTACCCTATGGGGCAAACACTGAAGCTTTCTTT
>-|TRBJ2-1|TRBV4-1|13|TRBD2
CASRGGEGNEQFF
TGCGCCTCTCGGGGAGGGGAGGGCAATGAGCAGTTCTTC
>-|TRBJ2-7|TRBV7-9|16|TRBD2
CASSPGLAGGSYEQYF
TGTGCCAGCAGCCCCGGACTAGCGGGGGGTTCCTACGAGCAGTACTTC
>-|TRBJ1-2|TRBV7-9|17|-
CASSLVGGGQTNYGYTF
TGTGCCAGCAGCTTAGTGGGGGGGGGCCAAACTAACTATGGCTACACCTTC
>-|TRBJ2-3|TRBV4-2|16|-
CASSALDLTSTDTQYF
TGTGCCAGCAGCGCCCTGGACTTAACTAGCACAGATACGCAGTATTTT
>once|TRBJ1-4|TRBV6-1|15|-
CASSPRETTNEKLFF
TGTGCCAGCAGTCCTAGGGAGACAACTAATGAAAAACTGTTTTTT
>-|TRBJ2-6|TRBV9|18|-
CASSVEVGAVGGANVLTF
TGTGCCAGCAGCGTAGAAGTGGGGGCGGTAGGAGGGGCCAACGTCCTGACTTTC
>-|TRBJ1-2|TRBV7-2|14|TRBD1
CASNRQGPNYGYTF
TGTGCCAGCAACCGACAGGGCCCTAACTATGGCTACACCTTC
>few|TRBJ1-2|TRBV12-5|14|TRBD1
CASGLGTGYYGYTF
TGTGCTAGTGGTTTGGGGACAGGGTACTATGGCTACACCTTC
>-|TRBJ2-3|TRBV10-3|16|TRBD1
CAISRGTGEGTDTQYF
TGTGCCATCAGTCGAGGGACAGGGGAAGGCACAGATACGCAGTATTTT
>-|TRBJ1-5|TRBV19|13|-
CASNQGIHQPQHF
TGTGCCAGTAACCAGGGAATCCATCAGCCCCAGCATTTT
>-|TRBJ1-2|TRBV19|15|-
CASSLTLRGQYGYTF
TGTGCCAGTAGTCTTACTCTGCGGGGGCAGTATGGCTACACCTTC
>few|TRBJ1-1|TRBV21-1|11|-
CASSRGAEAFF
TGTGCCAGCAGCAGAGGAGCAGAAGCTTTCTTT
>-|TRBJ1-1|TRBV28|11|-
CASSTGVEAFF
TGTGCCAGCAGCACAGGTGTTGAAGCTTTCTTT
>-|TRBJ1-5|TRBV6-5|15|TRBD1
CASRQGAGSNQPQHF
TGTGCCAGCAGGCAGGGGGCGGGGAGCAATCAGCCCCAGCATTTT
>few|TRBJ2-6|TRBV6-5|15|-
CASRLDSSGANVLTF
TGTGCCAGCAGACTCGACAGCTCTGGGGCCAACGTCCTGACTTTC
>few|TRBJ2-7|TRBV6-1|15|-
CASSEAFLLANEQYF
TGTGCCAGCAGTGAAGCGTTCCTTTTGGCCAACGAGCAGTACTTC
>few|TRBJ1-3|TRBV6-6|16|TRBD1
CASSKTGASSGNTIYF
TGTGCCAGCAGTAAGACAGGGGCCAGCTCTGGAAACACCATATATTTT
>-|TRBJ1-2|TRBV11-2|15|-
CASSLGPGRNYGYTF
TGTGCCAGCAGCTTAGGCCCGGGAAGAAACTATGGCTACACCTTC
>-|TRBJ2-3|TRBV9|16|TRBD2
CASSVGRLAGTDTQYF
TGTGCCAGCAGCGTAGGGAGGTTAGCGGGAACAGATACGCAGTATTTT
>-|TRBJ2-3|TRBV7-8|16|-
CASSSQGLTSTDTQYF
TGTGCCAGCAGCTCACAGGGCCTGACTAGCACAGATACGCAGTATTTT
>-|TRBJ2-1|TRBV9|15|-
CASSVDGTGYNEQFF
TGTGCCAGCAGCGTAGATGGGACTGGCTACAATGAGCAGTTCTTC
>-|TRBJ2-1|TRBV5-6|15|-
CASSLDRGKVGEQFF
TGTGCCAGCAGCTTGGATAGGGGGAAGGTCGGTGAGCAGTTCTTC
>-|TRBJ2-2|TRBV4-1|17|TRBD2
CASSHTLAGGPGGELFF
TGCGCCAGCAGCCACACTCTAGCGGGGGGGCCGGGCGGGGAGCTGTTTTTT
>once|TRBJ1-1|TRBV25-1|13|-
CASSGGWNTEAFF
TGTGCCAGCAGTGGCGGATGGAACACTGAAGCTTTCTTT
>-|TRBJ1-5|TRBV7-9|14|-
CASSLQAVNQPQHF
TGTGCCAGCAGCTTACAGGCAGTAAATCAGCCCCAGCATTTT